Below, one TCR beta chain is given with its context. The data derive from a study of blood T cell repertoires in COVID-19. Across the whole study: Both acute and convalescent COVID-19 samples were obtained from the United States, Italy and Spain. T cells, B-cell-depleted T cells, or PBMCs provided the cDNA or gDNA that served as material.

Methods used by the authors: Counts of nucleated cells, estimated from reference gene primer amplification, were obtained. TCRdb's copy holds only in-frame clones and misses some; the assay was immunoSEQ multiplex PCR. That table supplies the V and J calls and clone size; D and trimming were determined from the DNA. The table records 150,000 to 200,000 clones, 85% of them present only once. This receptor was obtained from a human donor with acute or convalescent COVID-19. The donor label of this sample is uncertain. The sequencing input was peripheral blood.

CDR3 sequence: CASSRGQNNSPLHF. The CDR3 DNA follows: TGTGCCAGCAGCAGGGGGCAAAATAATTCACCCCTCCACTTT. The V and J genes are TRBV9 and TRBJ1-6; 7 bases agree with TRBD1. From germline, CDR1 is SGDLS and CDR2 YYNGEE. CDR3 length: 14 residues. J lost 5 bases, V lost 4 bases, and 3 bases had no gene match.